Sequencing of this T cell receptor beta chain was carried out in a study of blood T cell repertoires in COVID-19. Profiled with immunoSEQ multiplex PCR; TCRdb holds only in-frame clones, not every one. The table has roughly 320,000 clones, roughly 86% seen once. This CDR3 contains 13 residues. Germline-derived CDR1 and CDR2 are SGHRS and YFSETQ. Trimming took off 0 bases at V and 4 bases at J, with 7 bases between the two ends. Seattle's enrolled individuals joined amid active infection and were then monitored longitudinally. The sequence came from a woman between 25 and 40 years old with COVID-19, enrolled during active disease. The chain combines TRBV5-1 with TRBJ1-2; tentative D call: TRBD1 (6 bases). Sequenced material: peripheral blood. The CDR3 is CASSLEGGYGYTF. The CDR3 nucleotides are TGCGCCAGCAGCTTGGAAGGGGGCTATGGCTACACCTTC.